These T cell receptor beta chains were read from a single sample in a study of CD8 T cells in Susac syndrome. TCRdb re-derived calls from the immunoSEQ multiplex PCR reads in MiXCR, one entry per CDR3 protein. The sample has approximately 230,000 distinct CDR3 sequences, 93% seen once. Sequenced sample: CD4+ T cells from PBMCs. These receptors were collected from a human donor with multiple sclerosis. Each CDR3 is given with its conserved first and last residue. D genes are given only for firm matches. Size is omitted from some rows. Given values are once, few, many or a class for expanded clones.

>NA|NA|TRBV30|TRBJ2-3
CAWSVGADTQYF
TGTGCCTGGAGTGTAGGGGCAGATACGCAGTATTTT
>NA|NA|TRBV5-4|TRBJ2-5
CASSPNTEETQYF
TGTGCCAGCAGCCCTAACACGGAAGAGACCCAGTACTTC
>NA|NA|TRBV20-1|TRBJ2-3
CSAPGPISTDTQYF
TGCAGTGCTCCTGGACCAATTAGCACAGATACGCAGTATTTT
>NA|NA|TRBV6-1|TRBJ2-1
CASSWRQRQGEQFF
TGTGCCAGCAGTTGGCGACAGCGGCAGGGTGAGCAGTTCTTC
>NA|NA|TRBV6-1|TRBJ2-3
CASSEGRGRTQYF
TGTGCCAGCAGTGAAGGGAGGGGGCGCACGCAGTATTTT
>NA|NA|TRBV4-1|TRBJ1-5
CASSQDGQPNQPQHF
TGCGCCAGCAGCCAAGATGGGCAACCCAATCAGCCCCAGCATTTT
>TRBD2|NA|TRBV15|TRBJ2-5
CATSPGGVEETQYF
TGTGCCACCAGCCCCGGGGGGGTCGAAGAGACCCAGTACTTC
>NA|once|TRBV25-1|TRBJ2-4
CASSDQEAKNIQYF
TGTGCCAGCAGTGACCAGGAAGCCAAAAACATTCAGTACTTC
>NA|NA|TRBV20-1|TRBJ1-1
CSARGLRGGDTEAFF
TGCAGTGCTAGAGGCCTTCGGGGAGGGGACACTGAAGCTTTCTTT
>TRBD2|NA|TRBV20-1|TRBJ2-5
CSGVWLAGGGETQYF
TGCAGTGGGGTCTGGCTAGCGGGGGGAGGAGAGACCCAGTACTTC
>NA|NA|TRBV6-1|TRBJ1-2
CASRAGITGGYTF
TGTGCCAGCAGGGCAGGGATCACGGGTGGCTACACCTTC
>NA|NA|TRBV29-1|TRBJ1-5
CSVAQGSNQPQHF
TGCAGCGTTGCGCAGGGTAGCAATCAGCCCCAGCATTTT
>TRBD1|NA|TRBV28|TRBJ2-7
CASSPPGTGGSYEQYF
TGTGCCAGCAGTCCCCCCGGGACAGGGGGCTCCTACGAGCAGTACTTC
>TRBD2|NA|TRBV18|TRBJ2-3
CASSQGTSGTDTQYF
TGTGCCAGCTCACAGGGGACTAGCGGCACAGATACGCAGTATTTT
>NA|NA|TRBV5-1|TRBJ2-3
CASNVRGSTDTQYF
TGCGCCAGCAACGTCCGGGGGAGCACAGATACGCAGTATTTT
>NA|NA|TRBV12-3/TRBV12-4|TRBJ2-2
CASTLARSSGELFF
TGTGCCAGCACCCTCGCTAGGAGTTCCGGGGAGCTGTTTTTT
>NA|NA|TRBV7-2|TRBJ2-5
CASSLDLGQETQYF
TGTGCCAGCAGCTTAGATTTGGGGCAAGAGACCCAGTACTTC
>TRBD1|NA|TRBV10-3|TRBJ1-2
CAIHRGGGYTF
TGTGCCATACACAGGGGAGGAGGCTACACCTTC
>NA|NA|TRBV5-6|TRBJ2-1
CASSLPRPEEEQFF
TGTGCCAGCAGCTTGCCTCGTCCGGAGGAGGAGCAGTTCTTC
>TRBD1|NA|TRBV20-1|TRBJ1-5
CSVANRGNQPQHF
TGCAGTGTTGCAAACAGGGGTAATCAGCCCCAGCATTTT
>NA|NA|TRBV28|TRBJ2-7
CASQGGLWDEQYF
TGTGCCAGCCAAGGAGGTCTTTGGGACGAGCAGTACTTC
>TRBD1|once|TRBV19|TRBJ1-6
CASSSGQGTVGSPLHF
TGTGCCAGTAGTTCCGGACAGGGGACGGTTGGTTCACCCCTCCACTTT
>TRBD1|NA|TRBV18|TRBJ1-4
CASSPRTGADEKLFF
TGTGCCAGCTCACCACGGACAGGGGCTGATGAAAAACTGTTTTTT
>TRBD2|NA|TRBV12-5|TRBJ2-1
CASARSGRSYNEQFF
TGTGCTAGTGCCCGGAGCGGGAGGAGTTACAATGAGCAGTTCTTC
>NA|NA|TRBV2|TRBJ2-1
CASSVWDRNEQFF
TGTGCCAGCAGTGTGTGGGATAGAAATGAGCAGTTCTTC
>NA|NA|TRBV4-2|TRBJ1-1
CASSQLGGLTEAFF
TGTGCCAGCAGCCAATTGGGGGGGCTCACTGAAGCTTTCTTT
>NA|NA|TRBV9|TRBJ2-1
CASSTGGTGTDEQFF
TGTGCCAGCAGCACGGGGGGGACAGGGACGGATGAGCAGTTCTTC
>NA|NA|TRBV2|TRBJ1-1
CASSERIPEAFF
TGTGCCAGCAGTGAAAGAATCCCTGAAGCTTTCTTT
>TRBD1|NA|TRBV7-2|TRBJ1-5
CASSFVGTGVQPQHF
TGTGCCAGCAGCTTTGTCGGGACAGGGGTTCAGCCCCAGCATTTT
>NA|NA|TRBV20-1|TRBJ2-3
CSARYSGTTDTQYF
TGCAGTGCCCGGTATAGCGGCACCACAGATACGCAGTATTTT
>TRBD1|NA|TRBV20-1|TRBJ2-7
CSAALPTVGRGFYEQYF
TGCAGTGCTGCCCTGCCCACGGTAGGCAGGGGGTTCTACGAGCAGTACTTC
>NA|NA|TRBV12-3/TRBV12-4|TRBJ1-1
CASSLLGGNSEAFF
TGTGCCAGCAGTTTATTAGGGGGTAACTCTGAAGCTTTCTTT
>NA|NA|TRBV10-3|TRBJ1-2
CAISEPAPGYTF
TGTGCCATCAGTGAACCGGCTCCTGGCTACACCTTC